The text below deals with one T cell receptor (beta chain). During active infection, Seattle patients enrolled and were then monitored through disease. The entry originates in a study of blood T cell repertoires in COVID-19. Study overall: COVID-19 samples, acute and convalescent, were from the United States, Italy and Spain. Sources were T cells, B-cell-depleted T cells, or PBMCs; the material itself was cDNA or gDNA.

In the original analysis: Amplified reference gene primers provided the basis for estimating nucleated cell counts. The assay was immunoSEQ multiplex PCR, and TCRdb's table has in-frame clones only and misses some. The V and J calls and clone size were taken over from that table, and D and trimming were inferred from the DNA. The data hold 200,000 to 250,000 clones, with roughly nine tenths observed a single time. The ends lost 0 bases at V and 6 bases at J; junction bases unmatched: 10. Per germline, CDR1 LGHNA and CDR2 YNFKEQ. The CDR3 runs 17 residues. The source material was peripheral blood. This receptor was obtained from a woman between 45 and 65 years old with COVID-19, enrolled during active disease. This sequence joins TRBV4-2 and TRBJ2-4, with 8 bases lining up with TRBD2. Written as DNA, the CDR3 is TGTGCCAGCAGCCAAGATACGATAAGCGGGGGATCAAACATTCAGTACTTC. It codes for CASSQDTISGGSNIQYF.